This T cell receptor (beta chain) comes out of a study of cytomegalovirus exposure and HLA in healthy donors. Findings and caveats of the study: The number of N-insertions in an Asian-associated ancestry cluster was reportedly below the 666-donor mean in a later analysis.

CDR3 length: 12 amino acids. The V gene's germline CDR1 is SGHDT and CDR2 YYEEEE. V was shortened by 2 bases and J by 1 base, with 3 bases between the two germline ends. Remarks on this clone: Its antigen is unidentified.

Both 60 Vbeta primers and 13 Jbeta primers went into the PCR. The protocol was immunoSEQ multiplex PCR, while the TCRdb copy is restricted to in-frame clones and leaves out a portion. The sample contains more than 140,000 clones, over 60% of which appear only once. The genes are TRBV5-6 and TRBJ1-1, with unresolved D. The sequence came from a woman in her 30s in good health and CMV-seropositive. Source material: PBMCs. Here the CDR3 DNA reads TGTGCCAGCAGCTTTCGGAACACTGAAGCTTTCTTT. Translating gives CASSFRNTEAFF.